These T cell receptor beta chains were read from a single sample in a study of blood T cell repertoires in COVID-19. The repertoire was sequenced with immunoSEQ multiplex PCR; TCRdb's copy has only in-frame clones and lacks some. The table shows 30,000 to 40,000 clones, with roughly 85% occurring only once. Sequencing input: peripheral blood. Receptor source: a human donor in a cohort sampled during active COVID-19. The CDR3 runs from the conserved cysteine through the conserved F or W. A D gene is named only where the DNA matches it firmly. Expanded clones get a size class; other rows say once, few or many, or leave the size out.

size	J	D	V	CDR3	DNA
NA	TRBJ2-3	NA	TRBV5-5	CASTLSQTDTQYF	TGTGCCAGCACCCTGTCGCAGACAGATACGCAGTATTTT
NA	TRBJ2-5	TRBD1	TRBV24-1	CATSDPRDRRETQYF	TGTGCCACCAGTGATCCCCGGGACAGACGAGAGACCCAGTACTTC
NA	TRBJ1-3	NA	TRBV4-1	CASSQVPQTESGNTIYF	TGCGCCAGCAGCCAAGTTCCCCAGACTGAATCTGGAAACACCATATATTTT
few	TRBJ2-1	TRBD2	TRBV4-3	CASSQVASGSYNEQFF	TGCGCCAGCAGCCAAGTGGCTAGCGGGAGTTACAATGAGCAGTTCTTC
NA	TRBJ1-6	TRBD1	TRBV30	CAWRDVDRDNSPLHF	TGTGCCTGGAGGGACGTGGACAGGGATAATTCACCCCTCCACTTT
NA	TRBJ2-1	TRBD1	TRBV5-4	CASSRTTGGRNEQFF	TGTGCCAGCAGCCGGACGACAGGGGGCAGGAATGAGCAGTTCTTC
NA	TRBJ2-5	TRBD2	TRBV5-1	CASSLVGGSSETQYF	TGCGCCAGCAGCTTGGTGGGCGGGAGTTCGGAGACCCAGTACTTC
NA	TRBJ2-5	TRBD2	TRBV4-2	CASSQGTSGRTYQETQYF	TGTGCCAGCAGCCAAGGGACTAGCGGGAGGACCTACCAAGAGACCCAGTACTTC
NA	TRBJ1-4	NA	TRBV18	CASFTGSREEKLFF	TGTGCCAGCTTTACAGGGTCCAGAGAAGAAAAACTGTTTTTT
NA	TRBJ2-5	TRBD1	TRBV5-1	CASSLEDRGYETQYF	TGCGCCAGCAGCTTGGAAGACAGGGGGTATGAGACCCAGTACTTC
NA	TRBJ2-1	TRBD2	TRBV12-5	CASGSRLAGGTSSYNEQFF	TGTGCTAGTGGTTCGCGACTAGCGGGAGGTACCAGCTCCTACAATGAGCAGTTCTTC
many	TRBJ2-7	TRBD1	TRBV27	CASRDSLGQGVNEQYF	TGTGCCAGCAGGGACAGCCTGGGACAGGGGGTCAACGAGCAGTACTTC
NA	TRBJ1-1	NA	TRBV19	CASSGGGTEAFF	TGTGCCAGTAGTGGCGGGGGCACTGAAGCTTTCTTT
NA	TRBJ1-5	TRBD1	TRBV24-1	CATSDQTTGVQHF	TGTGCCACCAGTGATCAAACGACAGGGGTCCAGCATTTT
NA	TRBJ2-5	NA	TRBV9	CASSGSGPLETQYF	TGTGCCAGCAGCGGTAGCGGACCCCTGGAGACCCAGTACTTC
NA	TRBJ1-5	NA	TRBV19	CASSEQGSNQPQHF	TGTGCCAGTAGTGAACAGGGTAGCAATCAGCCCCAGCATTTT
NA	TRBJ2-3	TRBD1	TRBV6-5	CASRAGTETDTQYF	TGTGCCAGCAGGGCCGGGACAGAGACCGATACGCAGTATTTT
NA	TRBJ2-1	TRBD2	TRBV9	CASSVPSTGGGNEQFF	TGTGCCAGCAGCGTCCCCAGTACCGGGGGGGGGAATGAGCAGTTCTTC
NA	TRBJ2-1	NA	TRBV7-2	CASSLLAGKGYNEQFF	TGTGCCAGCAGCTTATTAGCAGGGAAGGGCTACAATGAGCAGTTCTTC
NA	TRBJ1-3	TRBD1	TRBV3-1/TRBV3-2	CASSQEGQGTGNTIYF	TGTGCCAGCAGCCAAGAGGGACAGGGCACTGGAAACACCATATATTTT
NA	TRBJ2-1	NA	TRBV29-1	CSVDPDRNEQFF	TGCAGCGTTGATCCCGACAGGAATGAGCAGTTCTTC
NA	TRBJ1-2	NA	TRBV14	CASSQGFETVQVSGYTF	TGTGCCAGCAGCCAAGGGTTTGAGACAGTGCAAGTCTCTGGCTACACCTTC
NA	TRBJ2-1	NA	TRBV6-2/TRBV6-3	CASSYRGSSYNEQFF	TGTGCCAGCAGTTACCGGGGAAGCTCCTACAATGAGCAGTTCTTC
NA	TRBJ1-1	NA	TRBV2	CASKGDGLNTEAFF	TGTGCCAGCAAGGGGGACGGATTGAACACTGAAGCTTTCTTT
once	TRBJ1-5	NA	TRBV10-2	CASSATRGNQPQHF	TGCGCCAGCAGTGCCACTAGGGGCAATCAGCCCCAGCATTTT
NA	TRBJ1-2	NA	TRBV3-1/TRBV3-2	CASSPTGLNYGYTF	TGTGCCAGCAGCCCAACGGGACTTAACTATGGCTACACCTTC
NA	TRBJ2-7	TRBD2	TRBV18	CASSQGLAGGYEQYF	TGTGCCAGCTCACAGGGACTAGCGGGGGGATACGAGCAGTACTTC